Listed below are T cell receptor beta chains from one sample, sequenced in a study of T-cell reconstitution after alpha-beta-depleted transplantation in children. TCRdb re-called the PCR reads with MiXCR, one entry per CDR3 protein. The table includes about 210,000 distinct CDR3 sequences, approximately 15% detected once. The sample consisted of PBMCs, mostly from graft donor cells, taken 360 days after TCRalphabeta/CD19-depleted stem cell transplant. All receptors derive from a male patient under 10 years old who had a stem cell transplant for acute lymphoblastic leukemia, so the T cells may come from the graft donor. Each CDR3 is given with its conserved first and last residue. Each record gives: J gene, V gene, clone size, D gene, CDR3 DNA, CDR3 protein. The D gene is left open where the match is weak. Rows give clone size only sometimes, using once, few, many, or a class for an expanded clone.

>TRBJ2-1|TRBV29-1|few|NA
TGCAGCGTTGAATTCGGGGCATCCTACAATGAGCAGTTCTTC
CSVEFGASYNEQFF
>TRBJ2-7|TRBV5-1|NA|TRBD1
TGCGCCAGCAGTCCAGAACCAGGGGGCCTCCAAGCCTACGAGCAGTACTTC
CASSPEPGGLQAYEQYF
>TRBJ2-3|TRBV7-9|NA|NA
TGTGCCAGCAGCACTATAGGGGATACGCAGTATTTT
CASSTIGDTQYF
>TRBJ2-3|TRBV27|NA|NA
TGTGCCAGCAGGAAGCTTGATACGCAGTATTTT
CASRKLDTQYF
>TRBJ2-2|TRBV4-2|NA|TRBD2
TGTGCCAGCAGCTCTTGGACTAGCGGGAGGTGGGGCACCGGGGAGCTGTTTTTT
CASSSWTSGRWGTGELFF
>TRBJ2-7|TRBV29-1|NA|NA
TGCAGCGTGGGTGGGGGACACGAGCAGTACTTC
CSVGGGHEQYF
>TRBJ2-7|TRBV5-1|NA|NA
TGCGCCAGCAGCTTACAGGGATACTCCTACGAGCAGTACTTC
CASSLQGYSYEQYF
>TRBJ2-7|TRBV28|few|NA
TGTGCCAGCAGCCGGGGGAGGCAGTACTTC
CASSRGRQYF
>TRBJ2-6|TRBV12-3/TRBV12-4|NA|TRBD1
TGTGCCAGCAGTTTCTGGACAGGGGCTGGGGCCAACGTCCTGACTTTC
CASSFWTGAGANVLTF
>TRBJ1-5|TRBV6-2/TRBV6-3|few|NA
TGTGCCAGCAGTCAATTCGGGAGCAATCAGCCCCAGCATTTT
CASSQFGSNQPQHF
>TRBJ2-5|TRBV7-8|NA|NA
TGTGCCAGCAGCGAAAAGGGGGGATTGGGGGAGACCCAGTACTTC
CASSEKGGLGETQYF
>TRBJ1-6|TRBV19|few|NA
TGTGCCAGTAGTATGGGGCCCGGGGCGAGGAATTCACCCCTCCACTTT
CASSMGPGARNSPLHF
>TRBJ2-7|TRBV5-1|NA|NA
TGCGCCAGCAGCTTGGGAGGTACTGTCTTGCACGAGCAGTACTTC
CASSLGGTVLHEQYF
>TRBJ2-7|TRBV7-2|NA|NA
TGTGCCAGCAGCTTAGTAATCCACGAGCAGTACTTC
CASSLVIHEQYF
>TRBJ2-3|TRBV7-8|NA|TRBD2
TGTGCCAGCACCGGACTAGCGGGGACAGATACGCAGTATTTT
CASTGLAGTDTQYF
>TRBJ2-7|TRBV5-1|few|TRBD2
TGCGCCAGCAGCTTAACTATAGCGGGGCCTGCCTACGAGCAGTACTTC
CASSLTIAGPAYEQYF
>TRBJ2-1|TRBV5-1|NA|TRBD2
TGCGCCAGCAGCTTGGTAGGGACTAGCGGAAACAATGAGCAGTTCTTC
CASSLVGTSGNNEQFF
>TRBJ1-5|TRBV5-1|NA|TRBD1
TGCGCCAGCAGCTCCGGGACAGGGGACAATCAGCCCCAGCATTTT
CASSSGTGDNQPQHF
>TRBJ2-2|TRBV7-9|NA|TRBD2
TGTGCCAGCCGGGACTATTCAGCCAACACCGGGGAGCTGTTTTTT
CASRDYSANTGELFF
>TRBJ2-1|TRBV27|few|NA
TGTGCCAGCGGGATTAGTGAGCAGTTCTTC
CASGISEQFF
>TRBJ2-6|TRBV3-1|many|NA
TGTGCCAGCAGCCTCATGGAAGGGGCCAACGTCCTGACTTTC
CASSLMEGANVLTF
>TRBJ2-7|TRBV9|few|TRBD2
TGTGCCAGCAGCTCCGGGATAGGTGCGGGGGTGGACGAGCAGTACTTC
CASSSGIGAGVDEQYF
>TRBJ2-7|TRBV28|NA|NA
TGTGCCAGCAGTTGGGACATGACCCGGGGGGATGAGTACTTC
CASSWDMTRGDEYF
>TRBJ1-1|TRBV7-9|few|NA
TGTGCCAGCAGCTTGGGGGAGAGTATGAACACTGAAGCTTTCTTT
CASSLGESMNTEAFF
>TRBJ2-6|TRBV29-1|NA|NA
TGCAGCGAGATCAGAGGAGGAGAATCTGGGGCCAACGTCCTGACTTTC
CSEIRGGESGANVLTF
>TRBJ2-5|TRBV6-5|NA|TRBD1
TGTGCCAGCAGTTATTCGACCGGGACAGGGACGTACCAAGAGACCCAGTACTTC
CASSYSTGTGTYQETQYF
>TRBJ1-1|TRBV12-3/TRBV12-4|NA|NA
TGTGCCAGCAGTTCCGGGGGCAGGGGCTTGGGAACGCTGATGAACACTGAAGCTTTCTTT
CASSSGGRGLGTLMNTEAFF
>TRBJ2-7|TRBV27|few|TRBD1
TGTGCCAGCAGTTTCTCGGGACAGGGGAAGTACCGCGAGCAGTACTTC
CASSFSGQGKYREQYF
>TRBJ2-1|TRBV20-1|many|TRBD2
TGCAGTGCTAGTTCCCCGACCGCGCGGGGGTCCTACAATGAGCAGTTCTTC
CSASSPTARGSYNEQFF
>TRBJ1-4|TRBV5-1|few|NA
TGCGCCAGCAGCTTGTTGGGGGCCGGAAAACTGTTTTTT
CASSLLGAGKLFF
>TRBJ2-3|TRBV5-1|NA|NA
TGCGCCAGCAGCCGTTTTGGGGGTGATATAGCAGATACGCAGTATTTT
CASSRFGGDIADTQYF
>TRBJ2-3|TRBV6-1|few|NA
TGTGCCAGCAGCCCATTCCTCGGAGTGTTGGATACGCAGTATTTT
CASSPFLGVLDTQYF
>TRBJ2-2|TRBV28|few|TRBD2
TGTGCCAGCAGTTTTTCGGGACTAGCTGGCGGGGAGCTGTTTTTT
CASSFSGLAGGELFF
>TRBJ2-3|TRBV20-1|many|TRBD2
TGCAGTGCTAGAGTTCCGAGACTAGCGGGGGGAGTCACAGATACGCAGTATTTT
CSARVPRLAGGVTDTQYF
>TRBJ2-3|TRBV20-1|NA|TRBD2
TGCAGTGCTAGAGATCTTTGGACTAGCGGGGGGCTCGGACACACAGATACGCAGTATTTT
CSARDLWTSGGLGHTDTQYF
>TRBJ1-2|TRBV3-1|few|NA
TGTGCCAGCAGCCAAGGTCTTAAGGAGGGAGTCTATGGCTACACCTTC
CASSQGLKEGVYGYTF
>TRBJ2-5|TRBV10-3|few|NA
TGTGCCGTCAGGGCCCAAGAGACCCAGTACTTC
CAVRAQETQYF
>TRBJ2-7|TRBV6-5|NA|TRBD2
TGTGCCAGTATCCGTTCCGGGACTAGCTACGAGCAGTACTTC
CASIRSGTSYEQYF
>TRBJ2-1|TRBV12-3/TRBV12-4|few|NA
TGTGCCAGCAGCCGCCACGGGACTGGGAGCTCCTACAATGAGCAGTTCTTC
CASSRHGTGSSYNEQFF
>TRBJ2-3|TRBV5-1|NA|TRBD1
TGCGCCAGCAGCTTGGGGGACAGACCTACAGATACGCAGTATTTT
CASSLGDRPTDTQYF
>TRBJ2-3|TRBV12-3/TRBV12-4|many|NA
TGTGCCAGCAGCTCTTGGGGACAAACAGATACGCAGTATTTT
CASSSWGQTDTQYF
>TRBJ1-1|TRBV24-1|few|NA
TGTGCCACCAGTGATCACCTCGGGACTGAAGCTTTCTTT
CATSDHLGTEAFF
>TRBJ2-2|TRBV7-8|NA|TRBD1
TGTGCCAGCAGCCCCGGTTTGGACAGGCGACGTCAGGGCGGGGAGCTGTTTTTT
CASSPGLDRRRQGGELFF
>TRBJ2-5|TRBV7-2|NA|NA
TGTGCCAGCAGCTTAGCGAGGGTAGAGACCCAGTACTTC
CASSLARVETQYF
>TRBJ2-7|TRBV7-2|NA|TRBD1
TGTGCCAGCAGCACAACCGGACAGGGGATTGGTTACGAGCAGTACTTC
CASSTTGQGIGYEQYF
>TRBJ1-2|TRBV20-1|NA|NA
TGCAGTGCTAGAGGGGGGGGAAACGGCTACACCTTC
CSARGGGNGYTF
>TRBJ1-6|TRBV9|NA|NA
TGTGCCAGCAGCCCCCGGACCGGCAATTCACCCCTCCACTTT
CASSPRTGNSPLHF
>TRBJ2-5|TRBV12-3/TRBV12-4|many|NA
TGTGCCAGCAGTTTTCTTCCCAACCAAGAGACCCAGTACTTC
CASSFLPNQETQYF
>TRBJ2-7|TRBV18|NA|TRBD1
TGTGCCAGCTCACCCTGGGACAGGGTGACCTACGAGCAGTACTTC
CASSPWDRVTYEQYF
>TRBJ2-5|TRBV7-9|NA|NA
TGTGCCAGCAGCTTCCAGTACTTC
CASSFQYF
>TRBJ2-1|TRBV5-1|NA|NA
TGCGCCAGCAGCTTGGAAGCGGGCCGACTTGAGCAGTTCTTC
CASSLEAGRLEQFF
>TRBJ1-2|TRBV7-9|few|NA
TGTGCCAGCAGCTTAGCGCTTAGCTTTGGCTACACCTTC
CASSLALSFGYTF
>TRBJ2-7|TRBV3-1|few|TRBD2
TGTGCCAGCAGCCTTGAAGCGGGGGGGAGCTCCTACGAGCAGTACTTC
CASSLEAGGSSYEQYF
>TRBJ2-2|TRBV11-1|NA|NA
TGTGCCAGCAGCTTACGAGCTTCGAACACCGGGGAGCTGTTTTTT
CASSLRASNTGELFF
>TRBJ2-5|TRBV11-2|once|TRBD2
TGTGCCAGCAGCCCCCCCATGGCGGGGGGTTTGTCAGAGACCCAGTACTTC
CASSPPMAGGLSETQYF
>TRBJ1-1|TRBV5-1|NA|NA
TGCGCCAGCAGCTTTCTGGGTCAGAACACTGAAGCTTTCTTT
CASSFLGQNTEAFF
>TRBJ2-4|TRBV20-1|NA|NA
TGCAGCGGTCGGGCCGTAAATAAAAACATTCAGTACTTC
CSGRAVNKNIQYF
>TRBJ2-7|TRBV9|NA|TRBD2
TGTGCCAGCAGCACCAGCGGGAGAGCCTCCTACGAGCAGTACTTC
CASSTSGRASYEQYF
>TRBJ2-3|TRBV18|once|NA
TGTGCCAGCTCACCAGGGCCCGGGGATACGCAGTATTTT
CASSPGPGDTQYF
>TRBJ2-1|TRBV3-1|NA|TRBD2
TGTGCCAGCAGCGGACTAGCGGGGCCGTACAATGAGCAGTTCTTC
CASSGLAGPYNEQFF